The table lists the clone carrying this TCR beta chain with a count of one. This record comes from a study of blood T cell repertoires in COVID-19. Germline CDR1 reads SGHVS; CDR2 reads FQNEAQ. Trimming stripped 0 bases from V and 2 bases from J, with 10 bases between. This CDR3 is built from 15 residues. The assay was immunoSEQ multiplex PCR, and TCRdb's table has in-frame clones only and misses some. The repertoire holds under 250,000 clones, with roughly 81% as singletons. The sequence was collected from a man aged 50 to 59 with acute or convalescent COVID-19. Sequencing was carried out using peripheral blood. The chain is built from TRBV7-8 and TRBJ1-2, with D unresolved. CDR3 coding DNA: TGTGCCAGCAGCTTAGCGCGTGGGCAGAACTATGGCTACACCTTC. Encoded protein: CASSLARGQNYGYTF.